These 13 T cell receptor beta chains came from one sample sequenced in a study of control samples from healthy donors and cancer patients. Sequencing used immunoSEQ multiplex PCR; TCRdb keeps in-frame clones, though not all of them. The top ten clones hold around 6.1% of a sample with over 150,000 clones, over 85% of them seen once. Sequencing input: blood. These receptors came from a man between 40 and 49 years old in good health.

The rearrangement joins TRBV4-1 to TRBJ2-5; 10 nucleotides line up with TRBD1. Germline CDR1 MGHRA, CDR2 YSYEKL. Trimming took 1 base from V and 5 from J; bases not matched to a gene: 4. The CDR3 runs 15 residues. The CDR3 region has the DNA TGCGCCAGCAGCCAAGGGACAGGGGGGTTGGAGACCCAGTACTTC. It translates to CASSQGTGGLETQYF.

This clone was found once. The junction departs from the called germline gene at one end, perhaps through a read error. V gene TRBV5-1 combines with J gene TRBJ1-1; tentatively, D is TRBD1 (6 bases). Germline values: CDR1 SGHRS, CDR2 YFSETQ. This CDR3 comprises 11 residues. The CDR3 region has the DNA TGCGCCAGCACCACTACAGGGAAAGCTCTCTTT. Its protein product is CASTTTGKALF.

V usage is TRBV19 and J usage is TRBJ2-7; a possible D gene is TRBD1 (6 bases). V lost 0 bases to trimming and J lost 2 bases, with 17 bases between them. CDR1 LNHDA and CDR2 SQIVND come from the germline V gene (reference sequence). This CDR3 comprises 17 residues. CDR3 bases: TGTGCCAGTAGTATAGATCCAATGACGGACAGCCCCTACGAGCAGTACTTC. Protein product: CASSIDPMTDSPYEQYF.

V is TRBV28 and J is TRBJ2-7; a weak D match, TRBD1 (5 bases). CDR1 and CDR2 (germline): MDHEN, SYDVKM. The CDR3 is made up of 12 amino acids. Deletions cut 8 bases from V and 3 bases from J, with 11 bases between. CDR3 DNA sequence: TGTGCCAGCCCCCCAGGGATCTACGAGCAGTACTTC. Protein sequence: CASPPGIYEQYF.

V is TRBV11-1 and J is TRBJ1-3, with D maybe TRBD1 (6 bases). V was clipped by 4 bases and J by 5 bases, with 12 bases between them. CDR1 SGHAT and CDR2 FQDESV come from the germline V gene (reference sequence). The CDR3 has 14 amino acids. The CDR3 sequence: CASSSRQDRNTIYF. The CDR3 DNA reads TGTGCCAGCAGCTCCAGACAGGATCGAAACACCATATATTTT. Full variable domain (remainder filled in from reference TRBV11-1 and TRBJ1-3): EAEVAQSPRYKITEKSQAVAFWCDPISGHATLYWYRQILGQGPELLVQFQDESVVDDSQLPKDRFSAERLKGVDSTLKIQPAELGDSAMYLCASSSRQDRNTIYFGEGSWLTVV.

Worth noting for this clone: The identical CDR3 is also encoded by other nucleotide sequences in the sample. The V gene is TRBV3-1 (or the pseudogene TRBV3-2), the J gene TRBJ1-6, with D tentatively TRBD1 (6 bases). In germline, CDR1 is LGHDT, CDR2 YNNKEL (reference sequence). V was pared by 1 base and J by 10 bases, with 14 bases between. The CDR3 runs 15 residues. The CDR3 here is CASSQGGVGGSPLHF. In nucleotides, the CDR3 is TGTGCCAGCAGCCAAGGGGGGGTAGGGGGGTCACCCCTCCACTTT.

The chain employs TRBV3-1 (or the pseudogene TRBV3-2) and TRBJ1-2; possible D gene TRBD1, 6 bases. Germline CDR1 and CDR2: LGHDT and YNNKEL (reference sequence). This CDR3 has 16 residues. V lost 1 base and J 4 bases, leaving 16 bases between the germline ends. CDR3 protein: CASSQGTTTGSYGYTF. CDR3 bases: TGTGCCAGCAGCCAAGGTACTACGACAGGCAGCTATGGCTACACCTTC.

A word on this clone: Other DNA sequences in the same sample also yield this CDR3. The chain recombines TRBV6-5 with TRBJ1-6; 9 nucleotides align to TRBD1. The CDR3 runs 15 residues. With V trimmed by 0 bases and J by 7 bases, 1 base remained unmatched. Germline CDR1 MNHEY, CDR2 SVGAGI. CDR3 sequence reads: CASSYSGTGNSPLHF. As DNA, the CDR3 is TGTGCCAGCAGTTACTCGGGGACAGGGAATTCACCCCTCCACTTT.

Details on this clone: One end of the junction is discordant with germline, which a read error may explain. The sample carries other DNA sequences with the same CDR3. The rearrangement uses TRBV4-3 and TRBJ1-1, with a weak D call TRBD1 (5 bases). Per germline, CDR1 LGHNA and CDR2 YSLEER. The CDR3 runs 15 residues. Here the CDR3 reads CASSQDAGVGTEAFF. The CDR3 bases are TGCGCCAGCAGTCAAGACGCGGGGGTCGGCACTGAAGCTTTCTTT.

This chain links TRBV10-3 with TRBJ2-3; 15 bases are a match to TRBD2. J was trimmed by 13 bases and V by 5 bases; bases with no gene match: 16. CDR1 ENHRY and CDR2 SYGVKD come from the germline V gene. This CDR3 contains 17 residues. The CDR3 sequence is CAISYTFGLAGGSNKYF. DNA for the CDR3: TGTGCCATCAGTTATACTTTCGGACTAGCGGGGGGGTCAAATAAGTATTTT.

This chain links TRBV6-5 with TRBJ1-2; D ambiguous. CDR1 is MNHEY, CDR2 SVGAGI, per germline. Trimming stripped 2 bases from V and 4 bases from J, with 11 bases between. The CDR3 covers 14 residues. The CDR3 sequence: CASSYGVSGYGYTF. The DNA for the CDR3 is TGTGCCAGCAGTTACGGGGTCTCGGGCTATGGCTACACCTTC.

The genes are TRBV7-9 and TRBJ2-7, with D maybe TRBD1 (6 bases). This CDR3 region has 14 residues. Per germline, CDR1 SEHNR and CDR2 FQNEAQ (reference sequence). Between the trimmed V and J ends, which lost 1 base and 1 base, there was a span of 8 bases. DNA for the CDR3: TGTGCCAGCAGCTTAGGACAGGAGTCCTACGAGCAGTACTTC. Translation: CASSLGQESYEQYF. Together with reference TRBV7-9 and TRBJ2-7, the CDR3 gives the full variable domain: DTGVSQNPRHKITKRGQNVTFRCDPISEHNRLYWYRQTLGQGPEFLTYFQNEAQLEKSRLLSDRFSAERPKGSFSTLEIQRTEQGDSAMYLCASSLGQESYEQYFGPGTRLTVT.

The chain combines TRBV28 with TRBJ2-5; D may be TRBD2 (5 bases). The CDR3 runs to 14 residues. The germline V gene encodes CDR1 MDHEN and CDR2 SYDVKM. Trimming shortened V by 5 bases and J by 6 bases, and 16 bases separated the two germline ends. CDR3 residues: CASSPQVEGKTQYF. The CDR3 coding sequence is TGTGCCAGCAGTCCCCAGGTAGAGGGAAAGACCCAGTACTTC.